This TCR beta chain was sequenced during a study of T cells in Graves' hyperthyroidism and ophthalmopathy (dated 2019 in TCRdb). Regarding the research as a whole: Peripheral blood samples were taken at initial diagnosis, before any treatment was given. A discovery cohort of about a hundred patients, roughly 45 with Graves' ophthalmopathy and 55 to 60 with stable Graves' hyperthyroidism, was used to find distinguishing TCR V-J signatures. Prospective prediction of ophthalmopathy was tested in an independent validation cohort of 18 hyperthyroidism patients and 15 to 17 patients who later progressed to ophthalmopathy. The 90 to 100 discovery patients were randomly divided into training and test sets at a 7:3 ratio. In six Graves' hyperthyroidism patients, the study also compared T-cell repertoires from thyroid tissue with T-cell repertoires from blood. Once sampling was done, hyperthyroidism patients were given methimazole at a starting dose of 30 mg daily, whereas ophthalmopathy patients were given high-dose intravenous methylprednisolone. According to the paper, TCR Vbeta CDR3 sequencing was carried out on 135 peripheral blood samples, which came from fewer than 50 ophthalmopathy, under 85 hyperthyroidism and approximately 17 progressor patients.

This clonotype occurred many times. Its antigen is not yet known. No base-level quality is on record; no much larger clone is a single base apart. The investigation overall reported the following: In cross-validation, a model built on a 13 V-J signature told ophthalmopathy apart from stable hyperthyroidism with 87.88% sensitivity and about 81% specificity, and in testing the same model reached 80%/75%. Most expanded thyroid clonotypes (frequency above 0.001) were also detected in blood, a finding suggesting that blood repertoires may reflect thyroid immune responses. No statistical method was used to fix the sample size in advance, and group allocation was not hidden from the investigators. In validation, progression to ophthalmopathy was predicted by the model with nearly 71% sensitivity and roughly 72% specificity, a median of roughly 6 months before onset.

Graves' hyperthyroidism was defined as stable when no progression to ophthalmopathy occurred over 18 months of follow-up. Hyperthyroidism patients were newly diagnosed, with disease duration under 2 months, and aged 18 to 65 years. Any patient with an uncontrolled infection, another autoimmune disease, pregnancy or lactation was excluded. Clinical symptoms, serum thyroxine and TRAb, thyroid ultrasound, and orbital computed tomography formed the basis for the diagnoses. PBMCs were separated from 8 to 10 ml of fresh peripheral blood using Ficoll-Paque density gradient centrifugation. Trizol reagent was used to extract total RNA, and RNA quality was then checked on an Agilent 2100 Bioanalyzer. There are 14 amino acids in the CDR3, from cysteine to phenylalanine inclusive. Only the CDR3 DNA stays, 42 bases, in frame from base 1. The germline V and J ends show losses of 4 bases and 8 bases respectively, and no gene match explains 7 bases of the junction. The germline V gene provides CDR1 MGHDK and CDR2 SYGVNS.

The TCR beta CDR3 regions were amplified from RNA transcripts. The TCR CDR3 was subjected to a first round of RT-PCR using the HTBI primer set and the Qiagen OneStep RT-PCR kit. The libraries were constructed in a second round of multiplex PCR and then size-selected and purified. Paired-end sequencing of the libraries was performed with 100 bp reads on an Illumina HiSeq2000. For the original study's pipeline: SOAPnuke was used to process the raw data, removing reads that contained adapters or uncalled bases, had a mean Phred below 15, or lacked an exact match to the constant primer or identifier. High-quality paired reads were merged using COPE v1.2.5, and each unique nucleotide sequence was defined as a clonotype. MiTCR v1.1 was used to align the clonotypes against IMGT TRBV, TRBD and TRBJ reference segments. The analysis was restricted to V-J combinations with a frequency above 0.0001, which together covered about 99% of the repertoires. A TCS score was defined as the ratio of F50 (clonal expansion) to E x V (chaos), with BLOSUM62-based TCRdist applied between CDR3 peptides within each V-J. Welch's t-statistics and random forest reduced 514 V-J features to some 14, which were used in a naive Bayes classifier (R e1071). The public reads were reprocessed in TCRdb via fastp at Q25 and MiXCR, keeping in-frame beta chains. Every entry covers one CDR3 protein and lists the most common genes and DNA from its rows. These V and J calls originate from TCRdb's pipeline instead of the authors' own analysis. The sample includes a few hundred thousand distinct CDR3 sequences, with 15% observed a single time. 32% of the sample rests with the top ten.

The rearrangement joined TRBV25-1 to TRBJ2-1; the central 8 bases match TRBD2. The receptor comes from a woman younger than 45 with Graves' hyperthyroidism. What was sequenced was blood. The DNA sequence is given as TGTGCCAGCAGTGCCAGCGGGAGCCTCCATGAGCAGTTCTTC. Translated, it reads CASSASGSLHEQFF.